This T cell receptor (beta chain) appears in the sequencing data of a study of early T cells in non-severe SARS-CoV-2 infection. Study-wide background: Bulk RNA from unsorted whole blood was sequenced; chains were unpaired. The study, taken as a whole, reports: Clonotype matching in VDJdb favored anti-spike CD8 responses and did not capture private and CD4 specificities.

This clonotype showed up many times. The target antigen is unknown. With 1 base removed from V and 1 base from J, the gap between germline ends came to 11 bases. The CDR3 is 15 amino acids. CDR1 is SEHNR and CDR2 is FQNEAQ in the germline V gene (reference sequence). Attachment of unique molecular identifiers was made to individual cDNA molecules. TCRdb called the 5' RACE reads again in MiXCR, with one record for every CDR3 protein. In the table there are approximately 50,000 distinct CDR3 sequences, about 7.8% of which are singletons. The V gene is TRBV7-9, the J gene TRBJ2-7; the D gene is possibly TRBD2 (6 bases). This TCR was recovered from an adult who was a healthcare worker with PCR-confirmed SARS-CoV-2 infection or an uninfected control (not recorded which). The sequenced sample consisted of whole blood. The CDR3 region has the DNA TGTGCCAGCAGCTTAGAGGGAGGTCTGTCCTACGAGCAGTACTTC. This sequence encodes CASSLEGGLSYEQYF.